The entry below gives a single T cell receptor beta chain sequence along with its context. Antigen specificity is unknown. The junction departs from the called germline gene at one end, perhaps through a read error. These data originate in a study of blood T cells in healthy people across ages. Findings and caveats of the study: Naive T cell percentage by flow cytometry tracked strongly with beta diversity.

Per-sample yields of isolated PBMCs were at least 6 million. Next came a second PCR, run for about 6 to 11 cycles, which used a sample-barcoded 5' primer along with a J-beta primer mix. One entry per CDR3 protein, called by TCRdb with MiXCR from the 5' RACE reads. Altogether more than 1 million distinct CDR3 sequences are present, 45% being singletons, with the ten largest covering approximately 17%. This receptor was taken from a woman aged 55 to 70 in good health. The sample comprised blood.

CDR3 bases: TGTGCCAGCAGACCGGGACAGGGGAACACTGTAGCTTTCTTT. Translation: CASRPGQGNTVAFF. The genes are TRBV12-3 or TRBV12-4 and TRBJ1-1, with 10 bases lining up with TRBD1. The CDR3 contains 14 residues.